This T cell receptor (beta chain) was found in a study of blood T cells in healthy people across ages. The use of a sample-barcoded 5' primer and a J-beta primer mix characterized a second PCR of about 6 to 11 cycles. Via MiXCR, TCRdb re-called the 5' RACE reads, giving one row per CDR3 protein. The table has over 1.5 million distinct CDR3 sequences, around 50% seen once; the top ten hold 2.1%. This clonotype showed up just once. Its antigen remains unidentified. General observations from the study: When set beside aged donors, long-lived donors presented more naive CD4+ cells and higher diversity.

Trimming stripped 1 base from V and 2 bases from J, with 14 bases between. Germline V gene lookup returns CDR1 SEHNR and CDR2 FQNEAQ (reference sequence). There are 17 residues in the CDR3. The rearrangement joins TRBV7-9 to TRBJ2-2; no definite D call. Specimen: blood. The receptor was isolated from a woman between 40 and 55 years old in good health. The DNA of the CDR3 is TGTGCCAGCAGCTTAGAACACGGGCCAATAAACACCGGGGAGCTGTTTTTT. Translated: CASSLEHGPINTGELFF.